This TCR beta chain appears in the sequencing data of a study of cytomegalovirus exposure and HLA in healthy donors. Study overall: When 350 to 400 donors were genotyped, approximately 80% of them were found to fall in the Caucasian-associated ancestry cluster. Study-wide results and caveats: Apparent HLA restriction characterized most CMV-associated TCR beta chains in a later analysis. Confirmation in vitro established that a few CMV-associated chains were specific for CMV antigens.

Turning to this clone: Its specificity is not known.

Healthy bone marrow donors formed the donor group. Looked up from germline, CDR1 is SGHTA and CDR2 is FQGNSA. V was clipped by 3 bases and J by 3 bases; unmatched bases: 2. The CDR3 is made up of 14 amino acids. The PCR contained 60 Vbeta and 13 Jbeta primers. Assay: immunoSEQ multiplex PCR; the TCRdb copy retains only in-frame clones and omits some. The top ten hold roughly 3% of the sample, which has 200,000 or so clones, around 77% seen once. The sequence derives from a woman younger than 45 in good health and CMV-seronegative. J is TRBJ1-1 and V is TRBV7-2, with 9 bases identical to TRBD1. The sequencing sample was made of PBMCs. CDR3 residues: CASSLGQGYTEAFF. The CDR3 DNA follows: TGTGCCAGCAGCTTGGGACAGGGCTACACTGAAGCTTTCTTT.